This TCR beta chain was identified during a study of monozygotic twins with inflammatory bowel disease. Each of the TCR libraries took around 3.5 ug of total RNA. After re-calling the 5' RACE reads, TCRdb lists one entry per CDR3 protein, DNA absent. The sample features fewer than 110,000 distinct CDR3 sequences, with more than 1.5% in its top ten. Points from the study as a whole: Especially with disease activity, IBD patients had fewer clonotypes in common with others than healthy twins did. IBD patients showed reduced TCRbeta diversity (inverse Simpson) versus healthy co-twins. Telling different T cell subtypes apart from each other was not possible.

Notes on this clonotype: The antigen remains undetermined.

This sequence originates from a human donor with ulcerative colitis or Crohn's disease, or a healthy co-twin of an affected twin (not recorded which). Sequenced input: blood.

The CDR3 protein is CASSKGGRLINEQFF. The V gene is TRBV19, the J gene TRBJ2-1; without DNA, the TCRdb call of TRBD2 cannot be checked. The CDR3 has 15 amino acids. Germline lookup yields CDR1 LNHDA and CDR2 SQIVND (reference sequence).